This T cell receptor (beta chain) was sequenced for a study of control samples from healthy donors and cancer patients. The germline CDR1 and CDR2 sequences are MGHRA and YSYEKL. V trimming: 4 bases; J trimming: 2 bases; junction bases outside the gene matches: 5. This CDR3 region has 15 residues. Generated by immunoSEQ multiplex PCR, the TCRdb table keeps only in-frame clones and is missing some. Among 65,000 to 90,000 clones listed, less than 95% were seen once. The sample consisted of blood. The source of this sequence is a woman aged 25 to 39 in good health. The genes are TRBV4-1 and TRBJ2-7, with 10 bases that match TRBD1. CDR3 sequence: CASSPGQGITYEQYF. The CDR3 DNA is TGCGCCAGCAGCCCGGGACAGGGGATAACCTACGAGCAGTACTTC.